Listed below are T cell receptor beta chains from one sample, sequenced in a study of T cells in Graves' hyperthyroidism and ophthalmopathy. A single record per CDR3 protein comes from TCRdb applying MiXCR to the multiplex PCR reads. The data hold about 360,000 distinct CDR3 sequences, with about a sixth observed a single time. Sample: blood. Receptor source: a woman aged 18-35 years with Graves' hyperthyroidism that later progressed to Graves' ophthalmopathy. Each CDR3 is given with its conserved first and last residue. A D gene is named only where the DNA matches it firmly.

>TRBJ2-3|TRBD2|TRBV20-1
CSAGLAGNTDTQYF
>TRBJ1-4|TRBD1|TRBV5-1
CASSFDRDEKLFF
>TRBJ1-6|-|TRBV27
CASTVDSPSSSPLHF
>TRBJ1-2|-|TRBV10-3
CAISESAPSYGYTF
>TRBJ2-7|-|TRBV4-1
CASSLRDGPYEQYF
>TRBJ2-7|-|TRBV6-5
CASSSPHKAVYEQYF
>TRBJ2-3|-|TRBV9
CASSVDRSTDTQYF
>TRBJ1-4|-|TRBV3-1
CASSQDSADRGYGEKLFF
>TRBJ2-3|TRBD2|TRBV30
CAWTSGSHTQYF
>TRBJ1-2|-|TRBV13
CASSLNNGYTF
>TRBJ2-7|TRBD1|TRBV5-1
CASSLTGSDYEQYF
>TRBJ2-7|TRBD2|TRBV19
CASSIGLAGLYEQYF
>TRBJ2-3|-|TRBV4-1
CASSQDSHTDTQYF
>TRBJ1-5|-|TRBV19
CASRRRDGNQPQHF
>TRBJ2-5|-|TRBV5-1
CASSAPGTKETQYF
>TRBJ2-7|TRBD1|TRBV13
CASSEGQVSYEQYF
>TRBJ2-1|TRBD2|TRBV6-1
CASSFSGSERNEQFF
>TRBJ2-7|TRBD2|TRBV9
CASSLAGGRAYEQYF
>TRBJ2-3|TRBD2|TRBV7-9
CASSPKSWDSSGYPTDTQYF
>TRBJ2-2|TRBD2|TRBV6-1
CASSELVVWLAGRELFF
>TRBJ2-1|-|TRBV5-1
CASSIRHNEQFF
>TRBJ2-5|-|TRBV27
CASSLIPTGTQYF
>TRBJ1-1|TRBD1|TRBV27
CASSLYRGGRAFF
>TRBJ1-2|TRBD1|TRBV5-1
CASSRQGDGYTF
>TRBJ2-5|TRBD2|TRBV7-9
CASSPPGVAGLQETQYF
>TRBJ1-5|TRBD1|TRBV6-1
CASRPLGTVDQPQHF
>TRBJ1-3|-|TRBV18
CASSAGGTTSSGNTIYF
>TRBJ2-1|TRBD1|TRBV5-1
CASSAGTGDRNEQFF
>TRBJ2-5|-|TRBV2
CASSEAPLKETQYF
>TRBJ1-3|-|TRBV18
CASSPLTVPGSGNTIYF
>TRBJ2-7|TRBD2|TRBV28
CASSQTSGVSYEQYF
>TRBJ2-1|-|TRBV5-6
CASSLILVGGNEQFF
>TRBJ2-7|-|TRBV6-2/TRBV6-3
CASTHLGGDYEQYF
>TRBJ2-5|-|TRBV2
CASSEAGGLGETQYF
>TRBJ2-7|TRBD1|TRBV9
CASSVERDRGYEQYF
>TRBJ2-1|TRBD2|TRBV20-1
CSARTGTSGPYNEQFF
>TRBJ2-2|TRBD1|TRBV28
CASSFLDRDTGELFF
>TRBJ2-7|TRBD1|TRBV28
CASSYTEWDRGHYEQYF
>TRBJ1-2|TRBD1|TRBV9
CASSGTGDFYGYTF
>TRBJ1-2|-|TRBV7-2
CATAGIGYGYTF
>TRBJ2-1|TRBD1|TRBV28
CASSPPQGRDEQFF
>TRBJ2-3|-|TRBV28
CASRPPGTDTQYF
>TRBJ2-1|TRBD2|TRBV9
CASSPSGRAWDEQFF
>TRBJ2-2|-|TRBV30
CAWAGSDTGELFF
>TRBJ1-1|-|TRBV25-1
CASSESAERSEAFF
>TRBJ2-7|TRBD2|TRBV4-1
CASSRRVAGEGYEQYF
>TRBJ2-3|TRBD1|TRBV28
CASWTGQSPTDTQYF
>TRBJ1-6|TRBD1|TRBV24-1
CATSSGRTGGDSPLHF
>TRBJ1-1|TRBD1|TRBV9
CASSRTGVGTEAFF
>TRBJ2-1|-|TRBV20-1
CSAPRMSYNEQFF
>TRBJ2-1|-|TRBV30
CACRVASSYNEQFF
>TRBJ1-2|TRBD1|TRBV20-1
CSATVLGTGSGYTF
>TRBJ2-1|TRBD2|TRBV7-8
CASSLGLAGALGYEQFF
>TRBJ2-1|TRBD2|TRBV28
CASRVAGGHNEQFF
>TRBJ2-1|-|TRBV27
CASSSEVGVDEQFF
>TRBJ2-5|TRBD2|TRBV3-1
CASSQESGRGSETQYF
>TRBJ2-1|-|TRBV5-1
CASSLVLGYLNEQFF